The clone carrying this T cell receptor beta chain was counted a single time. Its antigen is currently unknown. The data derive from a study of metastatic and nonmetastatic thyroid tumors. Study-level information: From malignant and benign thyroid patients, repertoires in blood and in tumor or nodule tissue were compared. Regarding the study as a whole: In both blood and tumor samples, TCR beta diversity was reported significantly higher for malignant than benign nodules.

MiXCR re-clonotyped the PCR reads for TCRdb. Among over 25,000 clones, roughly 17% were seen once, and the ten largest hold about 4.2%. Every patient underwent thyroid surgery untreated. The clonotype was recovered from a female donor with papillary thyroid cancer or a benign thyroid nodule (not recorded which). Some clones in this sample may be carry-over from other donors' samples. The sequenced sample consisted of blood.

For the CDR3, the DNA is TGTGCCAGCAGCGGCCGGGACGGAGGAGACGAGCAGTACTTC. It translates to CASSGRDGGDEQYF. The rearrangement uses TRBV9 and TRBJ2-7; D is tentatively TRBD1 or TRBD2 (5 bases each). This CDR3 comprises 14 residues. Trimming shortened V by 3 bases and J by 5 bases, and 15 bases separated the two germline ends. Per the germline V gene, CDR1 is SGDLS and CDR2 is YYNGEE.